This T cell receptor (beta chain) was recorded in a study of graft-versus-host responses after intestinal transplantation. The overall study: Recipients had transplants, and these were multivisceral, liver-intestinal, or isolated intestinal. Study-level results: GvH clones surfaced in recipient marrow, some emerging earlier in ileum or blood.

Profiled with immunoSEQ multiplex PCR; TCRdb holds only in-frame clones, not every one. The table includes 60,000 to 90,000 clones, roughly 87% detected once. With respect to this clone: Antigen specificity is unknown.

Germline V gives CDR1 SGDLS, CDR2 YYNGEE. The length of the CDR3 is 16 residues. Trimming took 3 bases from V and 5 from J; bases not matched to a gene: 13. This TCR was sampled from a human donor who received an intestinal transplant. The chain is built from TRBV9 and TRBJ2-7, with 8 bases aligning to TRBD1. Sample: unstimulated CD8+ T cells sorted from spleen or lymph node cells, taken before intestinal transplant. DNA of the CDR3: TGTGCCAGCAGCGCCCGGGGGCAGGGGGCGATCGACGAGCAGTACTTC. The encoded protein is CASSARGQGAIDEQYF.